This T cell receptor beta chain was profiled in a study of cytomegalovirus exposure and HLA in healthy donors. PCR primers comprised 60 Vbeta and 13 Jbeta primers. Method: immunoSEQ multiplex PCR; TCRdb's copy keeps in-frame clones and lacks some. The sample has approximately 170,000 clones; roughly 79% are singletons. This clone was found once. CDR3 length: 14 residues. V was pared by 1 base and J by 3 bases, with 10 bases between. Per germline, CDR1 SGDLS and CDR2 YYNGEE. The clonotype was recovered from a male donor in good health and CMV-seropositive. The sequenced sample was PBMCs. V is TRBV9 and J is TRBJ1-2; tentative D call: TRBD1 (6 bases). CDR3 bases: TGTGCCAGCAGCGTACAGGGGAGGGACTATGGCTACACCTTC. Translation gives CASSVQGRDYGYTF.